This is a list of T cell receptor beta chains from one sample in a study of blood T cell repertoires in COVID-19. Libraries were prepared by immunoSEQ multiplex PCR; TCRdb keeps only in-frame clonotypes and omits some of them. The table includes some 670,000 clones, more than 80% detected once. Sequences were obtained from peripheral blood. The source is a woman aged 18-29 years with acute or convalescent COVID-19. The conserved cysteine and the conserved F or W are not part of the CDR3 here. A clone size is listed for some rows: how often the clone was seen (once, few, many), or a class if it is expanded.

clone size: once; J gene: TRBJ1-2; V gene: TRBV3-1/TRBV3-2; CDR3 protein: ASSQPNLDRNYGYT
clone size: NA; J gene: TRBJ2-3; V gene: TRBV15; CDR3 protein: ATSRDKASGGRGDTQY
clone size: NA; J gene: TRBJ1-2; V gene: TRBV27; CDR3 protein: ASRDDRGGYT
clone size: NA; J gene: TRBJ2-2; V gene: TRBV6-5; CDR3 protein: ASSYRGLGTGELF
clone size: NA; J gene: TRBJ1-3; V gene: TRBV29-1; CDR3 protein: SALDRGNTIY
clone size: NA; J gene: TRBJ2-3; V gene: TRBV6-4; CDR3 protein: ASSDGHETSHTQY
clone size: NA; J gene: TRBJ1-6; V gene: TRBV27; CDR3 protein: ASRLGVRSYNSPLH
clone size: NA; J gene: TRBJ1-1; V gene: TRBV9; CDR3 protein: ASSASRGTEAF
clone size: NA; J gene: TRBJ2-1; V gene: TRBV5-5; CDR3 protein: ASSFAGPRINEQF
clone size: once; J gene: TRBJ1-2; V gene: TRBV27; CDR3 protein: ASSLGPGAMSYGYT
clone size: once; J gene: TRBJ2-1; V gene: TRBV12-3/TRBV12-4; CDR3 protein: ASGAGGQNEQF
clone size: NA; J gene: TRBJ1-6; V gene: TRBV7-2; CDR3 protein: ASSLLGGDSPLH
clone size: NA; J gene: TRBJ2-3; V gene: TRBV7-9; CDR3 protein: ASNQLPTSGVSDTQY
clone size: NA; J gene: TRBJ2-1; V gene: TRBV10-3; CDR3 protein: ATMPYADSYNEQF
clone size: NA; J gene: TRBJ1-1; V gene: TRBV30; CDR3 protein: AWGPKITEAF
clone size: NA; J gene: TRBJ2-3; V gene: TRBV19; CDR3 protein: ASSIVVDSPDTQY
clone size: NA; J gene: TRBJ1-5; V gene: TRBV28; CDR3 protein: ATRTGNNQPQH
clone size: NA; J gene: TRBJ1-4; V gene: TRBV2; CDR3 protein: ASTRDEKLF
clone size: NA; J gene: TRBJ1-1; V gene: TRBV9; CDR3 protein: ASSPPGGAHTEAF
clone size: few; J gene: TRBJ1-2; V gene: TRBV7-8; CDR3 protein: ASSLYVLSGTQTYGYT
clone size: NA; J gene: TRBJ2-1; V gene: TRBV24-1; CDR3 protein: ATRDSYYNEQF
clone size: NA; J gene: TRBJ2-7; V gene: TRBV4-3; CDR3 protein: ASSQGLTGEQY
clone size: NA; J gene: TRBJ2-5; V gene: TRBV19; CDR3 protein: ASSIGGETQY
clone size: few; J gene: TRBJ1-1; V gene: TRBV10-2; CDR3 protein: ASGSLGGNTEAF
clone size: NA; J gene: TRBJ2-7; V gene: TRBV9; CDR3 protein: ASSVARGLAPEYEQY
clone size: NA; J gene: TRBJ1-6; V gene: TRBV6-5; CDR3 protein: ASSYGAGIQPLH
clone size: NA; J gene: TRBJ1-2; V gene: TRBV4-1; CDR3 protein: ASSQDGLGQRYT
clone size: NA; J gene: TRBJ2-7; V gene: TRBV7-3; CDR3 protein: ASSLLAGGLYEQY
clone size: NA; J gene: TRBJ1-5; V gene: TRBV20-1; CDR3 protein: SASSVGGNQPQH
clone size: NA; J gene: TRBJ1-2; V gene: TRBV4-3; CDR3 protein: ASSQDERRSFYGYT
clone size: NA; J gene: TRBJ2-3; V gene: TRBV18; CDR3 protein: ASSPNLSTDTQY
clone size: NA; J gene: TRBJ2-2; V gene: TRBV7-6; CDR3 protein: ASSLGTGTNTGELF
clone size: NA; J gene: TRBJ1-4; V gene: TRBV19; CDR3 protein: ASSIGRGNEKLF
clone size: NA; J gene: TRBJ1-5; V gene: TRBV30; CDR3 protein: AWSGLAQRGQPQH
clone size: NA; J gene: TRBJ1-5; V gene: TRBV7-6; CDR3 protein: ASSLGPDRSNQPQH
clone size: NA; J gene: TRBJ2-2; V gene: TRBV7-3; CDR3 protein: ASSYGGRANTGELF
clone size: NA; J gene: TRBJ2-7; V gene: TRBV7-3; CDR3 protein: ASSLSQNYEQY
clone size: once; J gene: TRBJ1-3; V gene: TRBV24-1; CDR3 protein: ATSAPGLSVDSGNTIY
clone size: NA; J gene: TRBJ2-7; V gene: TRBV30; CDR3 protein: AWRPDRVTYEQY
clone size: NA; J gene: TRBJ1-5; V gene: TRBV6-5; CDR3 protein: ASRPGQGEVQPQH
clone size: NA; J gene: TRBJ1-4; V gene: TRBV7-2; CDR3 protein: ASSTGQPGEKLF
clone size: NA; J gene: TRBJ2-7; V gene: TRBV19; CDR3 protein: ASSMGQNEQY
clone size: NA; J gene: TRBJ2-7; V gene: TRBV6-2/TRBV6-3; CDR3 protein: ASSYFWTGDYEQY
clone size: once; J gene: TRBJ2-3; V gene: TRBV27; CDR3 protein: ATREARTQY
clone size: once; J gene: TRBJ2-1; V gene: TRBV7-3; CDR3 protein: ASSLGGTFYNEQF
clone size: many; J gene: TRBJ2-7; V gene: TRBV6-6; CDR3 protein: ASSPLPLPGQGGLEQY
clone size: NA; J gene: TRBJ1-3; V gene: TRBV18; CDR3 protein: ASSPPLGGNLGASSGNTIY
clone size: NA; J gene: TRBJ2-4; V gene: TRBV5-1; CDR3 protein: ASSPGRLAELAKNIQY
clone size: NA; J gene: TRBJ2-7; V gene: TRBV29-1; CDR3 protein: SVEEQNSYEQY
clone size: NA; J gene: TRBJ1-2; V gene: TRBV9; CDR3 protein: ASSVARQGGLNYGYT
clone size: NA; J gene: TRBJ1-1; V gene: TRBV15; CDR3 protein: ATSRAQGKNTEAF
clone size: NA; J gene: TRBJ2-1; V gene: TRBV12-3/TRBV12-4; CDR3 protein: ASTKQGNEQF
clone size: NA; J gene: TRBJ1-1; V gene: TRBV10-3; CDR3 protein: AIIPLKGENTEAF
clone size: NA; J gene: TRBJ1-3; V gene: TRBV9; CDR3 protein: ASSGEGSGNTIY
clone size: NA; J gene: TRBJ2-5; V gene: TRBV3-1/TRBV3-2; CDR3 protein: ASSLGHLGEETQY
clone size: NA; J gene: TRBJ2-7; V gene: TRBV5-1; CDR3 protein: ASSLYRVDYEQY
clone size: few; J gene: TRBJ2-6; V gene: TRBV27; CDR3 protein: ASSLVFRVSGANVLT
clone size: NA; J gene: TRBJ1-2; V gene: TRBV9; CDR3 protein: ASSVDPDYGYT
clone size: NA; J gene: TRBJ1-1; V gene: TRBV6-5; CDR3 protein: ASSYGGELTAF